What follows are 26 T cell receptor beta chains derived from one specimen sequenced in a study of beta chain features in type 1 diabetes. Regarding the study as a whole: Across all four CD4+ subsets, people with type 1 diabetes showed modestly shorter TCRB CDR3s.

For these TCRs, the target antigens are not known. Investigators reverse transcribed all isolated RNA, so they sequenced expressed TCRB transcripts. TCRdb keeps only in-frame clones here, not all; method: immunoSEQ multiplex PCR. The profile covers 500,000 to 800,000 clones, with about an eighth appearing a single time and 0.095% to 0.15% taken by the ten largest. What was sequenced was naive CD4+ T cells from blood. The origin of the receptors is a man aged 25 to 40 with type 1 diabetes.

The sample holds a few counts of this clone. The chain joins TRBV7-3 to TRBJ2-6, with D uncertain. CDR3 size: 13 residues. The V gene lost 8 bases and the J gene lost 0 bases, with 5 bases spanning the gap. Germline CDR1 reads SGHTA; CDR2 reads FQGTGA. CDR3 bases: TGTGCCAGCCTGGCCTCTGGGGCCAACGTCCTGACTTTC. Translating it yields CASLASGANVLTF.

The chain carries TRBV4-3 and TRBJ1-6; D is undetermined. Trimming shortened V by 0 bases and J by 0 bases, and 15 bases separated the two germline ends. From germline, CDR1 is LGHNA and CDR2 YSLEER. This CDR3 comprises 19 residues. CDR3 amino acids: CASSQDTPSGVSYNSPLHF. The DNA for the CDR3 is TGCGCCAGCAGCCAAGATACCCCAAGCGGGGTCTCCTATAATTCACCCCTCCACTTT.

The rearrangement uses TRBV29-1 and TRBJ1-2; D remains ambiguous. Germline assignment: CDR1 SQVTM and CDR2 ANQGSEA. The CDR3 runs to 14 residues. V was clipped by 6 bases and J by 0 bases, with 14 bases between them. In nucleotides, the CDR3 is TGCAGCGTAGGACCGCTACAAGCTAACTATGGCTACACCTTC. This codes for CSVGPLQANYGYTF. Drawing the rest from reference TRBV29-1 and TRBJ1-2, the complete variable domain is SAVISQKPSRDICQRGTSLTIQCQVDSQVTMMFWYRQQPGQSLTLIATANQGSEATYESGFVIDKFPISRPNLTFSTLTVSNMSPEDSSIYLCSVGPLQANYGYTFGSGTRLTVV.

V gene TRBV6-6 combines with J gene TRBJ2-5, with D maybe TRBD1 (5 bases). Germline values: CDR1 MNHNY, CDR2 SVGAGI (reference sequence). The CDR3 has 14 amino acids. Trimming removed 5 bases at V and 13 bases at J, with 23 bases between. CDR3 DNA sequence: TGTGCCAGCAGTCCCCCCGGCAGGGAAGGGCCACCGTACTTC. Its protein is CASSPPGREGPPYF.

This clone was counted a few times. CDR3 loop: CASSLWVSSTDTQYF. The CDR3 DNA reads as TGTGCCAGCAGCTTATGGGTCTCTAGCACAGATACGCAGTATTTT. The V and J genes are TRBV7-2 and TRBJ2-3; D call uncertain. V dropped 2 bases and J dropped 0 bases, with 9 bases sitting between them. The length of the CDR3 is 15 residues. The germline V gene has CDR1 SGHTA and CDR2 FQGNSA. The full variable domain, in which reference TRBV7-2 and TRBJ2-3 provide the parts outside the CDR3, is GAGVSQSPSNKVTEKGKDVELRCDPISGHTALYWYRQSLGQGLEFLIYFQGNSAPDKSGLPSDRFSAERTGGSVSTLTIQRTQQEDSAVYLCASSLWVSSTDTQYFGPGTRLTVL.

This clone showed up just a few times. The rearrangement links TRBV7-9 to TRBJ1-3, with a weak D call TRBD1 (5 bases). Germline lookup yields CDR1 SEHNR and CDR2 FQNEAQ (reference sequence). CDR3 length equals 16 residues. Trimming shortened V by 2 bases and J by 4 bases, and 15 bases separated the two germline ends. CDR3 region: CASSLFQGTFGNTIYF. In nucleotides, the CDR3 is TGTGCCAGCAGCTTATTCCAGGGTACCTTCGGAAACACCATATATTTT.

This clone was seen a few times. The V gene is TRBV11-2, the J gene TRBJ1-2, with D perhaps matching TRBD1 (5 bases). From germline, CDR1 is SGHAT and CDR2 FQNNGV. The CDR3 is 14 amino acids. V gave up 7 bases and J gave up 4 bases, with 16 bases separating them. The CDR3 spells CASTEQGPFYGYTF. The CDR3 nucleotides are TGTGCCAGCACCGAGCAGGGTCCCTTCTATGGCTACACCTTC.

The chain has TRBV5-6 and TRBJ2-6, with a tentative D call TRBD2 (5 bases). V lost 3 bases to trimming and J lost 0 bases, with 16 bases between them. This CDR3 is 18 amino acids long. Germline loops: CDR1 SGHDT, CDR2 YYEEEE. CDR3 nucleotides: TGTGCCAGCAGCTCTAGCCCCTTTGCGGACTCTGGGGCCAACGTCCTGACTTTC. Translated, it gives CASSSSPFADSGANVLTF.

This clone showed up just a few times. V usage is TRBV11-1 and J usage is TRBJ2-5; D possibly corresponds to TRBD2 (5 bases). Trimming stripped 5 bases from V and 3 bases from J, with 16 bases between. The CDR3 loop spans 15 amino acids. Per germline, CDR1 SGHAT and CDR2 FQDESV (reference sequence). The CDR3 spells CASSRRLKGEETQYF. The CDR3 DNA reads TGTGCCAGCAGCCGTAGGTTGAAGGGAGAAGAGACCCAGTACTTC.

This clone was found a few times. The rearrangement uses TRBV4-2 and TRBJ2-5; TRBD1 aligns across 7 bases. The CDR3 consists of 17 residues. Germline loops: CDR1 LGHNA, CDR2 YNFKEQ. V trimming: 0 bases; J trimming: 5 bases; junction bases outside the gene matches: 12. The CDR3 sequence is CASSQEPGQVHRETQYF. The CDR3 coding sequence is TGTGCCAGCAGCCAAGAGCCCGGACAGGTCCATCGGGAGACCCAGTACTTC.

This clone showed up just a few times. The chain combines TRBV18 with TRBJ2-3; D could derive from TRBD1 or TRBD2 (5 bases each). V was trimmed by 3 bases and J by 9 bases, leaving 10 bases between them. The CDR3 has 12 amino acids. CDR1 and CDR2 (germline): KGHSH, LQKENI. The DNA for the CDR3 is TGTGCCAGCTCACCGGGCGAGGGGACGCAGTATTTT. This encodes CASSPGEGTQYF.

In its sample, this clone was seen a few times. CDR3 nucleotides: TGTGCCAGCAGTTTGGGGTCTTCGGGAGACTATGGCTACACCTTC. Encoded protein: CASSLGSSGDYGYTF. The V call is TRBV28, the J call TRBJ1-2; the D is unclear. The CDR3 runs 15 residues. V dropped 3 bases and J dropped 3 bases, with 14 bases sitting between them. CDR1 and CDR2 from the germline V gene are MDHEN and SYDVKM.

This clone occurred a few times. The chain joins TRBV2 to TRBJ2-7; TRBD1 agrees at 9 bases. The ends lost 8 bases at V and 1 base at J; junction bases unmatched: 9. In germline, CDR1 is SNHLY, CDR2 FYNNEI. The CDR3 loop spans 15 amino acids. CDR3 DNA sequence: TGTGCCAGCTCCGATGGGACAGGGATTTCCTACGAGCAGTACTTC. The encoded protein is CASSDGTGISYEQYF.

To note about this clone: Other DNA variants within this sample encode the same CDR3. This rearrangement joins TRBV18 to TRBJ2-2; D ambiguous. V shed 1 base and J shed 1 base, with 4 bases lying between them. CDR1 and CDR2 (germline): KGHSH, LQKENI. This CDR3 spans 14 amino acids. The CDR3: CASSPLENTGELFF. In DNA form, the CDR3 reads TGTGCCAGCTCACCACTAGAGAACACCGGGGAGCTGTTTTTT.

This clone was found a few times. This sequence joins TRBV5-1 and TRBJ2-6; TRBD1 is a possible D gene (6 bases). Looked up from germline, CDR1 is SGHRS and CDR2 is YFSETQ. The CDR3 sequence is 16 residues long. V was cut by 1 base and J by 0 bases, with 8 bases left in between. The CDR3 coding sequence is TGCGCCAGCAGCTTGACAGGGAGCTCTGGGGCCAACGTCCTGACTTTC. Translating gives CASSLTGSSGANVLTF.

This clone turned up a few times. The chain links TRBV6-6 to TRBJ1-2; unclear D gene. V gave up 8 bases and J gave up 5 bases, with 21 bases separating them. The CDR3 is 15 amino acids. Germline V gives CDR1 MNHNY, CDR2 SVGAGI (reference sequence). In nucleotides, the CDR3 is TGTGCCAGCGTCGGGGTAGAAAGGGAGACTTATGGCTACACCTTC. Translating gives CASVGVERETYGYTF.

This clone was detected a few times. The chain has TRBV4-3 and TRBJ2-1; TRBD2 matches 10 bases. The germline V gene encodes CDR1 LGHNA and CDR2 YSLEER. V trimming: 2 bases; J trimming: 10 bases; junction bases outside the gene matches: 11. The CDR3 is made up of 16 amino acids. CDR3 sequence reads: CASSQSGGDSRREQFF. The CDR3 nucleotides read TGCGCCAGCAGCCAAAGCGGGGGGGACAGTCGTAGAGAGCAGTTCTTC.

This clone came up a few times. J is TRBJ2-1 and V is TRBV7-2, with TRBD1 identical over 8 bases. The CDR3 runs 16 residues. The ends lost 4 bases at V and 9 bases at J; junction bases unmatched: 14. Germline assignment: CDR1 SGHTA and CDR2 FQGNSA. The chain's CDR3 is CASSSPPTGAMVEQFF. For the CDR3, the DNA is TGTGCCAGCAGCTCCCCCCCGACAGGGGCAATGGTTGAGCAGTTCTTC.

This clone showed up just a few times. CDR3 nucleotide sequence: TGTGCCAGCAGCTTAGGTCTAGCGGTTCCCTACGAGCAGTACTTC. Amino acid sequence: CASSLGLAVPYEQYF. The rearrangement uses TRBV7-2 and TRBJ2-7, with 7 bases identical to TRBD2. This CDR3 is 15 amino acids long. V lost 1 base to trimming and J lost 2 bases; unmatched junction nucleotides: 5. Germline V gene data show CDR1 as SGHTA and CDR2 as FQGNSA. Combining the CDR3 with reference TRBV7-2 and TRBJ2-7 gives the whole variable domain GAGVSQSPSNKVTEKGKDVELRCDPISGHTALYWYRQSLGQGLEFLIYFQGNSAPDKSGLPSDRFSAERTGGSVSTLTIQRTQQEDSAVYLCASSLGLAVPYEQYFGPGTRLTVT.

Written as DNA, the CDR3 is TGTGCCAGCAGCTTAGCAGGCCAGGAAAGCAATGAGCAGTTCTTC. Translation gives CASSLAGQESNEQFF. The rearrangement uses TRBV11-2 and TRBJ2-1; no definite D call. CDR3 length: 15 residues. Trimming took 1 base from V and 6 from J, leaving 13 bases between them. In germline, CDR1 is SGHAT, CDR2 FQNNGV.

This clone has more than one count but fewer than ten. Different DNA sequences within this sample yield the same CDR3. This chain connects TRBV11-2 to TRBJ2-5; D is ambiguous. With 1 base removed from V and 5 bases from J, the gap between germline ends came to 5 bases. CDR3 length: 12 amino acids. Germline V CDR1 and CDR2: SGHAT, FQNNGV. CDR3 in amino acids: CASSLVLETQYF. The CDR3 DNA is TGTGCCAGCAGCTTAGTGCTGGAGACCCAGTACTTC.

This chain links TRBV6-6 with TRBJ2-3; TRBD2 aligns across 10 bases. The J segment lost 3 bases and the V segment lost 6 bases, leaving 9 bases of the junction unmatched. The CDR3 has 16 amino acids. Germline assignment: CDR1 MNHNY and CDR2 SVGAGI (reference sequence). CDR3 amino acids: CASRYPSGGMTDTQYF. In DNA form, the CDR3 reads TGTGCCAGCAGGTACCCTAGCGGGGGAATGACAGATACGCAGTATTTT.

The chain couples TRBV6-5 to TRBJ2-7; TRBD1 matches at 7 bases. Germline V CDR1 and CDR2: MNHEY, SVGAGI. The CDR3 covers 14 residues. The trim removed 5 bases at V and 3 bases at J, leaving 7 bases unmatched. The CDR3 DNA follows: TGTGCCAGCAGTCAGGGGGACGGCAACTACGAGCAGTACTTC. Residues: CASSQGDGNYEQYF.

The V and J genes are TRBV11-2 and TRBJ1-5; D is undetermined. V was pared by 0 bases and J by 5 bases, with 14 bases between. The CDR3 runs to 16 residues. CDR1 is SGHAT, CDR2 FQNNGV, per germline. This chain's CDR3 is CASSLDENLPYQPQHF. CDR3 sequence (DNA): TGTGCCAGCAGCTTAGATGAAAATCTACCCTATCAGCCCCAGCATTTT.

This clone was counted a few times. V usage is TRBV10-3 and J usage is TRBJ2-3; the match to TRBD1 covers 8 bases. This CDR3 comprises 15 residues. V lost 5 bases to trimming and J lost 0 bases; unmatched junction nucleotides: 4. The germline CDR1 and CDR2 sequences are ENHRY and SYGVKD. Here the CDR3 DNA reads TGTGCCATCAGTCGGACAGGGACGAGCACAGATACGCAGTATTTT. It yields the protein CAISRTGTSTDTQYF.

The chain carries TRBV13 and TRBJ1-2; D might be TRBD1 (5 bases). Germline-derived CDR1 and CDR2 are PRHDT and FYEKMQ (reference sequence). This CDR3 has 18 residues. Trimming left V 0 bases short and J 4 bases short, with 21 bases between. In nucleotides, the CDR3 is TGTGCCAGCAGCTTAGGGACCCTTGGGGCCCCCGGGATCTATGGCTACACCTTC. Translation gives CASSLGTLGAPGIYGYTF. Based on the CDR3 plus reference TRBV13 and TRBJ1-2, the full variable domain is AAGVIQSPRHLIKEKRETATLKCYPIPRHDTVYWYQQGPGQDPQFLISFYEKMQSDKGSIPDRFSAQQFSDYHSELNMSSLELGDSALYFCASSLGTLGAPGIYGYTFGSGTRLTVV.